This is a list of T cell receptor beta chains from one sample in a study of control samples from healthy donors and cancer patients. Assay used: immunoSEQ multiplex PCR; TCRdb lists only in-frame clones, some missing. This table has about 80,000 clones, 85% to 90% appearing once. Sequencing input: blood. Every receptor here comes from a woman in her sixties in good health. The CDR3 runs from the conserved cysteine through the conserved F or W. Each record gives: V gene, J gene, CDR3 length, D gene, clone size, CDR3 protein, CDR3 DNA. A D gene is named only where the DNA matches it firmly. The listing skips clone size in some rows; elsewhere it reads once, few, many or a size class.

TRBV21-1,TRBJ2-3,16,NA,NA,CASSKAGGTSEDTQYF,TGTGCCAGCAGCAAAGCAGGGGGGACTAGCGAGGATACGCAGTATTTT
TRBV7-2,TRBJ2-1,18,NA,NA,CASSDTPHRMSSYNEQFF,TGTGCCAGCAGCGACACACCTCACAGGATGAGCTCCTACAATGAGCAGTTCTTC
TRBV5-1,TRBJ2-1,14,TRBD2,NA,CASRLLAGHNEQFF,TGCGCCAGCAGGCTACTAGCGGGACACAATGAGCAGTTCTTC
TRBV20-1,TRBJ2-2,14,TRBD2,NA,CSANEAGSTGELFF,TGCAGTGCTAATGAAGCGGGATCGACCGGGGAGCTGTTTTTT
TRBV2,TRBJ1-2,12,NA,NA,CASSDLWGGYTF,TGTGCCAGCAGTGACTTATGGGGCGGCTACACCTTC
TRBV19,TRBJ1-6,15,NA,few,CASTLQRGLDSPLHF,TGTGCCAGTACCCTCCAGAGGGGGTTGGATTCACCCCTCCACTTT
TRBV2,TRBJ2-3,14,NA,NA,CASSELQPTDTQYF,TGTGCCAGCAGTGAATTGCAGCCCACAGATACGCAGTATTTT
TRBV6-6,TRBJ1-6,17,NA,medium-sized,CASSLNLPGQDNSPLHF,TGTGCCAGCAGTCTCAACCTCCCGGGACAAGATAATTCACCCCTCCACTTT
TRBV30,TRBJ1-6,15,NA,NA,CAWSVSGFGGSPLHF,TGTGCCTGGAGTGTATCGGGCTTTGGAGGTTCACCCCTCCACTTT
TRBV10-3,TRBJ2-7,16,TRBD1,NA,CAISDPGTGASYEQYF,TGTGCCATCAGTGACCCCGGGACAGGGGCCTCCTACGAGCAGTACTTC
TRBV15,TRBJ1-5,17,NA,NA,CATSEDRFLTSNQPQHF,TGTGCCACCAGCGAAGACAGATTTCTAACTAGCAATCAGCCCCAGCATTTT
TRBV28,TRBJ2-7,14,NA,NA,CASRSGGGSYEQYF,TGTGCCAGCAGAAGCGGAGGGGGCTCCTACGAGCAGTACTTC
TRBV7-9,TRBJ2-7,14,TRBD1,NA,CASSAGTGLYEQYF,TGTGCCAGCAGCGCCGGGACAGGGTTGTACGAGCAGTACTTC
TRBV4-1,TRBJ2-7,14,NA,NA,CASSQVWVLYEQYF,TGCGCCAGCAGCCAAGTATGGGTCCTCTACGAGCAGTACTTC
TRBV5-1,TRBJ2-3,15,TRBD1,NA,CASTFQDRFTDTQYF,TGCGCCAGCACTTTCCAGGACAGGTTCACAGATACGCAGTATTTT
TRBV11-2,TRBJ2-2,15,TRBD2,once,CASSPLAGAVGELFF,TGTGCCAGCAGTCCCTTAGCGGGAGCCGTCGGGGAGCTGTTTTTT
TRBV19,TRBJ1-6,14,TRBD1,NA,CASSIAGGRSPLHF,TGTGCCAGTAGTATAGCAGGGGGCCGTTCACCCCTCCACTTT
TRBV28,TRBJ2-7,12,NA,NA,CASESGPYEQYF,TGTGCCAGCGAGTCCGGACCCTACGAGCAGTACTTC
TRBV19,TRBJ2-7,14,NA,NA,CASSIAQNSYEQYF,TGTGCCAGTAGTATTGCCCAGAATTCCTACGAGCAGTACTTC
TRBV12-3/TRBV12-4,TRBJ1-6,12,NA,NA,CASGGYNSPLHF,TGTGCCAGCGGGGGGTATAATTCACCCCTCCACTTT
TRBV5-1,TRBJ1-1,15,TRBD1,NA,CASSLHGQGASEAFF,TGCGCCAGCAGCTTACACGGACAGGGGGCTTCTGAAGCTTTCTTT
TRBV6-6,TRBJ1-5,14,NA,once,CASSAGAGNQPQHF,TGTGCCAGCAGTGCGGGGGCAGGCAATCAGCCCCAGCATTTT
TRBV27,TRBJ2-1,17,TRBD2,NA,CASSFSLVAGGMNEQFF,TGTGCCAGCAGTTTTTCCCTAGTTGCGGGAGGGATGAATGAGCAGTTCTTC
TRBV7-9,TRBJ2-3,16,TRBD1,NA,CASSPKGQGIADTQYF,TGTGCCAGCAGCCCGAAGGGACAGGGAATAGCAGATACGCAGTATTTT
TRBV30,TRBJ1-6,13,NA,NA,CAWRLTGDSPLHF,TGTGCCTGGAGGCTAACGGGGGATTCACCCCTCCACTTT
TRBV7-9,TRBJ1-1,13,NA,NA,CASSLIGEDEAFF,TGTGCCAGCAGCTTAATTGGCGAGGATGAAGCTTTCTTT